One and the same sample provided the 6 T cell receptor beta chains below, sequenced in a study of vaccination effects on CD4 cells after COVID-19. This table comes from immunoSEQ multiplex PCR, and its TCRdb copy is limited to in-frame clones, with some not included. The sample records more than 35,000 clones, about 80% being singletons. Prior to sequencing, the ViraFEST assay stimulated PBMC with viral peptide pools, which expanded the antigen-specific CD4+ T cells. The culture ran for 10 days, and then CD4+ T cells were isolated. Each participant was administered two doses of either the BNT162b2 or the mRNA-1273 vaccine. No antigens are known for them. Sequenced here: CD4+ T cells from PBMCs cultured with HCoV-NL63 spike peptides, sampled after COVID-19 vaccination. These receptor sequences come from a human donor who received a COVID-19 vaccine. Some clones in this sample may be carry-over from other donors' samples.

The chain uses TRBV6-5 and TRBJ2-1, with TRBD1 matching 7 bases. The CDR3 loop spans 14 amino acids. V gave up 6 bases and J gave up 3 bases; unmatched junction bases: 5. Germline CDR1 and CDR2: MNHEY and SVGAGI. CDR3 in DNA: TGTGCCAGCAGCGGGACAGTAAGCTACAATGAGCAGTTCTTC. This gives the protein CASSGTVSYNEQFF.

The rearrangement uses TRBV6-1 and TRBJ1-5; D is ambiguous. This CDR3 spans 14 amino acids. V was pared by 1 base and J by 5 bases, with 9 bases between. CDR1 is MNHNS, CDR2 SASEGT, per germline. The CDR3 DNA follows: TGTGCCAGCAGTGAAGGCGCAGATTATCAGCCCCAGCATTTT. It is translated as CASSEGADYQPQHF.

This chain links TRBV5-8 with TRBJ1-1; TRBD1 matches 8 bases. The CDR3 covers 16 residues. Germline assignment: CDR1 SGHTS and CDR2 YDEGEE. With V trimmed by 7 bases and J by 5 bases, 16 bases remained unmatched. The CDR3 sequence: CASPIGPGQGATEAFF. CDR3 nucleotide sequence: TGTGCCAGCCCAATTGGTCCTGGGCAGGGGGCGACTGAAGCTTTCTTT.

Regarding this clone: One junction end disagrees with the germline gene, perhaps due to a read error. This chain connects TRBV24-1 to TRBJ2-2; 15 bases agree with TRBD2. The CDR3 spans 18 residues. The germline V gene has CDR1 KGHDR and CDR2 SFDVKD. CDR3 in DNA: TGTGTCACCAGTGATTTTCTCGGGACTAGCGGGGGGACCGGGGAGCTGTTTTTT. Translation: CVTSDFLGTSGGTGELFF.

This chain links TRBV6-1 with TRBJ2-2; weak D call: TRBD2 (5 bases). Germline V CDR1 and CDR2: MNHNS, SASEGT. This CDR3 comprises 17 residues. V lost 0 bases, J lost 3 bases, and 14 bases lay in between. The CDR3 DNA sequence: TGTGCCAGCAGTGAAGCGCGGGCCGCCGCCTACACCGGGGAGCTGTTTTTT. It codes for CASSEARAAAYTGELFF.

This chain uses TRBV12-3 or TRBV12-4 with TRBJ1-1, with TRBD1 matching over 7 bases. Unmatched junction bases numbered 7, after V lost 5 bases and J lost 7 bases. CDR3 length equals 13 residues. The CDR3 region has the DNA TGTGCCAGCAGTAGGTACCGGGACAGTGAAGCTTTCTTT. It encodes CASSRYRDSEAFF.